This TCR beta chain was retrieved from a study of cytomegalovirus exposure and HLA in healthy donors. Whole-study findings and limits: Published work reported that the classifier diagnosed cytomegalovirus status with high specificity and sensitivity. For TCR beta chains, V- and J-gene trimming was later linked to a missense DCLRE1C variant. It was only CMV serostatus that was available as immune exposure information.

Primers for the PCR totalled 60 Vbeta and 13 Jbeta. Clones were sequenced by immunoSEQ multiplex PCR, and TCRdb holds only the in-frame ones, with some missing. The sample consists of approximately 220,000 clones, around 83% of them appearing once. With respect to this clone: Its target is unknown.

This CDR3 contains 14 residues. Germline values: CDR1 SEHNR, CDR2 FQNEAQ (reference sequence). The germline V and J ends were trimmed by 3 bases and 3 bases, with 11 bases remaining between them. This sequence was found in a girl aged 10 to 17 in good health and CMV-seronegative. This chain joins TRBV7-9 and TRBJ1-1; the D gene is possibly TRBD1 (6 bases). What was sequenced was PBMCs. This CDR3 reads CASSFERTDTEAFF. The CDR3 DNA reads as TGTGCCAGCAGCTTTGAAAGGACAGACACTGAAGCTTTCTTT.